This is a list of T cell receptor beta chains from one sample in a study of blood T cell repertoires in COVID-19. Produced via immunoSEQ multiplex PCR; TCRdb's table is partial and in-frame only. The sample lists 150,000 to 200,000 clones, around 90% occurring once. Sequenced sample: peripheral blood. The receptors were gathered from a man aged 60 to 75 with active or convalescent COVID-19. Each CDR3 is given with its conserved first and last residue. Each record gives: D gene, J gene, V gene, clone size, CDR3 DNA, CDR3 protein. D genes are given only for firm matches. Size is omitted from some rows. Given values are once, few, many or a class for expanded clones.

D gene: NA; J gene: TRBJ1-1; V gene: TRBV15; clone size: NA; CDR3 DNA: TGTGCCACCAGCAGAGAACAGATGAACACTGAAGCTTTCTTT; CDR3 protein: CATSREQMNTEAFF
D gene: NA; J gene: TRBJ1-1; V gene: TRBV29-1; clone size: NA; CDR3 DNA: TGCAGCTCTCAGGGTCTCGACACTGAAGCTTTCTTT; CDR3 protein: CSSQGLDTEAFF
D gene: NA; J gene: TRBJ1-1; V gene: TRBV27; clone size: NA; CDR3 DNA: TGTGCCAGCAGTTTATCGCCCGGGACTAAAGCTTTCTTT; CDR3 protein: CASSLSPGTKAFF
D gene: TRBD2; J gene: TRBJ2-7; V gene: TRBV10-3; clone size: NA; CDR3 DNA: TGTGCCATCAGTGGGTCTAGCGGGAGTCCTACCTGGGAGCAGTACTTC; CDR3 protein: CAISGSSGSPTWEQYF
D gene: TRBD1; J gene: TRBJ1-1; V gene: TRBV19; clone size: NA; CDR3 DNA: TGTGCCAGTACTACGGACAGGGAGAACACTGAAGCTTTCTTT; CDR3 protein: CASTTDRENTEAFF
D gene: NA; J gene: TRBJ1-1; V gene: TRBV7-5; clone size: NA; CDR3 DNA: TGTGTCAGAAGCTTACCCCGGGGGAGGAACACTGAAGCTTTCTTT; CDR3 protein: CVRSLPRGRNTEAFF
D gene: NA; J gene: TRBJ1-2; V gene: TRBV7-6; clone size: NA; CDR3 DNA: TGTGCCAGCAGCTTAGCGCAGGGGTCCATAAACTATGGCTACACCTTC; CDR3 protein: CASSLAQGSINYGYTF
D gene: NA; J gene: TRBJ1-1; V gene: TRBV6-2/TRBV6-3; clone size: NA; CDR3 DNA: TGTGCCAGCAGTCCGACAGAGAACACTGAAGCTTTCTTT; CDR3 protein: CASSPTENTEAFF
D gene: NA; J gene: TRBJ2-1; V gene: TRBV28; clone size: NA; CDR3 DNA: TGTGCCAGCAGCCAAGGGGGGGCAAGGGCCGATGAGCAGTTCTTC; CDR3 protein: CASSQGGARADEQFF
D gene: TRBD1; J gene: TRBJ1-6; V gene: TRBV6-2/TRBV6-3; clone size: NA; CDR3 DNA: TGTGCCAGCAGTCACACTCCGGGACAGGGCGTCTATAATTCACCCCTCCACTTT; CDR3 protein: CASSHTPGQGVYNSPLHF
D gene: TRBD1; J gene: TRBJ2-2; V gene: TRBV10-3; clone size: NA; CDR3 DNA: TGTGCCATCGCCGGGGACAGGGGGCGGACCGGGGAGCTGTTTTTT; CDR3 protein: CAIAGDRGRTGELFF
D gene: TRBD1; J gene: TRBJ1-4; V gene: TRBV7-9; clone size: once; CDR3 DNA: TGTGCCAGCAGCTTAGACCGGACAGGGGTTGAAAAACTGTTTTTT; CDR3 protein: CASSLDRTGVEKLFF
D gene: NA; J gene: TRBJ1-1; V gene: TRBV2; clone size: NA; CDR3 DNA: TGTGCCAGCAGTGTACAGGTGAACACTGAAGCTTTCTTT; CDR3 protein: CASSVQVNTEAFF
D gene: NA; J gene: TRBJ2-5; V gene: TRBV5-1; clone size: NA; CDR3 DNA: TGCGCCAGCAGCTCTACTAGCTCTCAAGAGACCCAGTACTTC; CDR3 protein: CASSSTSSQETQYF
D gene: TRBD1; J gene: TRBJ2-2; V gene: TRBV27; clone size: NA; CDR3 DNA: TGTGCCAGCAGACCAGAGGGGGCCTCGAACACCGGGGAGCTGTTTTTT; CDR3 protein: CASRPEGASNTGELFF
D gene: TRBD1; J gene: TRBJ1-5; V gene: TRBV28; clone size: NA; CDR3 DNA: TGTGCCAGCACCGTGACAGGGGTAGGCCAGCCCCAGCATTTT; CDR3 protein: CASTVTGVGQPQHF
D gene: NA; J gene: TRBJ1-3; V gene: TRBV5-1; clone size: NA; CDR3 DNA: TGCGCCAGCAGCTTGGCGAATACGGACTCCCCGGGAAGGACCATATATTTT; CDR3 protein: CASSLANTDSPGRTIYF
D gene: TRBD1; J gene: TRBJ1-2; V gene: TRBV2; clone size: NA; CDR3 DNA: TGTGCCAGCAGTCCGAGACAGGGAGGCAATGGCTACACCTTC; CDR3 protein: CASSPRQGGNGYTF
D gene: TRBD1; J gene: TRBJ2-3; V gene: TRBV3-1/TRBV3-2; clone size: NA; CDR3 DNA: TGTGCCAGCAGCCAAGGGACAGGGGGAACAGATACGCAGTATTTT; CDR3 protein: CASSQGTGGTDTQYF
D gene: NA; J gene: TRBJ2-6; V gene: TRBV6-5; clone size: NA; CDR3 DNA: TGTGCCAGCAGTTACTCGGGGAGCTCTGGGGCCAACGTCCTGACTTTC; CDR3 protein: CASSYSGSSGANVLTF
D gene: TRBD2; J gene: TRBJ2-1; V gene: TRBV5-1; clone size: NA; CDR3 DNA: TGCGCCAGCAGCTCGGGACTAGCGGGAGGTCCCTCCTACAATGAGCAGTTCTTC; CDR3 protein: CASSSGLAGGPSYNEQFF
D gene: TRBD1; J gene: TRBJ2-7; V gene: TRBV10-3; clone size: NA; CDR3 DNA: TGTGCCATCAGTGGCTTGGGACAGCGTTTAGGCGAGCAGTACTTC; CDR3 protein: CAISGLGQRLGEQYF
D gene: NA; J gene: TRBJ2-7; V gene: TRBV5-1; clone size: NA; CDR3 DNA: TGCGCCAGCAGCTACCAACGGGGGTCCTACGAGCAGTACTTC; CDR3 protein: CASSYQRGSYEQYF
D gene: TRBD1; J gene: TRBJ2-7; V gene: TRBV7-7; clone size: NA; CDR3 DNA: TGTGCCAGCAGTCTGACAGGGGCGGGGGAGCAGTACTTC; CDR3 protein: CASSLTGAGEQYF
D gene: NA; J gene: TRBJ1-4; V gene: TRBV10-1; clone size: NA; CDR3 DNA: TGCGCCAGCAGTGACCCCTCGGCTAATGAAAAACTGTTTTTT; CDR3 protein: CASSDPSANEKLFF
D gene: NA; J gene: TRBJ2-1; V gene: TRBV2; clone size: few; CDR3 DNA: TGTGCCAGCCAGGCGGAGGGCACCTACAATGAGCAGTTCTTC; CDR3 protein: CASQAEGTYNEQFF
D gene: NA; J gene: TRBJ1-5; V gene: TRBV19; clone size: NA; CDR3 DNA: TGTGCCAGTAGTATTCAGGGGATCTCTGGTCAGCCCCAGCATTTT; CDR3 protein: CASSIQGISGQPQHF
D gene: NA; J gene: TRBJ1-1; V gene: TRBV7-9; clone size: once; CDR3 DNA: TGTGCCAGCAGCTTATTTGAGGGGGATCTGACTGAAGCTTTCTTT; CDR3 protein: CASSLFEGDLTEAFF
D gene: NA; J gene: TRBJ1-2; V gene: TRBV10-2; clone size: NA; CDR3 DNA: TGCGCCAGCAGTGAGTCGAGGGATGGGTCGGATGGCTACACCTTC; CDR3 protein: CASSESRDGSDGYTF
D gene: TRBD1; J gene: TRBJ1-1; V gene: TRBV5-5; clone size: NA; CDR3 DNA: TGTGCCAGCAGCTCGGCCGGGACAGGGATATACACTGAAGCTTTCTTT; CDR3 protein: CASSSAGTGIYTEAFF
D gene: TRBD2; J gene: TRBJ2-3; V gene: TRBV2; clone size: NA; CDR3 DNA: TGTGCCAGCAGCCGGGACTATACCCAGTCAGATACGCAGTATTTT; CDR3 protein: CASSRDYTQSDTQYF
D gene: TRBD1; J gene: TRBJ1-2; V gene: TRBV11-2; clone size: NA; CDR3 DNA: TGTGCCAGCAGCAAGGGACAGCCTAACTATGGCTACACCTTC; CDR3 protein: CASSKGQPNYGYTF
D gene: TRBD1; J gene: TRBJ2-7; V gene: TRBV19; clone size: NA; CDR3 DNA: TGTGCCAGTAGTTGGACAGGGGGGGAGCAGTACTTC; CDR3 protein: CASSWTGGEQYF
D gene: TRBD2; J gene: TRBJ2-1; V gene: TRBV19; clone size: NA; CDR3 DNA: TGTGCCAGTAGTATAGTGTGGCTAGCGGGGGGAAAGCAGTTCTTC; CDR3 protein: CASSIVWLAGGKQFF
D gene: NA; J gene: TRBJ2-1; V gene: TRBV6-5; clone size: NA; CDR3 DNA: TGTGCCAGCAGTTACTCTTCCGGGGGGCCCCTGGAGCAGTTCTTC; CDR3 protein: CASSYSSGGPLEQFF
D gene: TRBD2; J gene: TRBJ2-1; V gene: TRBV19; clone size: NA; CDR3 DNA: TGTGCCAGTAGTATAGGACTGGGACTAGCGGTCAACAGTCGGATCAATGAGCAGTTCTTC; CDR3 protein: CASSIGLGLAVNSRINEQFF
D gene: NA; J gene: TRBJ1-4; V gene: TRBV6-5; clone size: NA; CDR3 DNA: TGTGCCAGCAGTTACGGCAGGGTCCCGACTAATGAAAAACTGTTTTTT; CDR3 protein: CASSYGRVPTNEKLFF
D gene: NA; J gene: TRBJ2-3; V gene: TRBV28; clone size: NA; CDR3 DNA: TGTGCCAGCAGTGTGGGAGGTGGGAACACAGATACGCAGTATTTT; CDR3 protein: CASSVGGGNTDTQYF
D gene: NA; J gene: TRBJ1-2; V gene: TRBV18; clone size: NA; CDR3 DNA: TGTGCCAGCTCACCAGACGGGTATGGCTACACCTTC; CDR3 protein: CASSPDGYGYTF
D gene: NA; J gene: TRBJ2-7; V gene: TRBV19; clone size: NA; CDR3 DNA: TGTGCCAGTAGTATATTGACAGGCGATACCTACGAGCAGTACTTC; CDR3 protein: CASSILTGDTYEQYF
D gene: TRBD1; J gene: TRBJ2-7; V gene: TRBV7-9; clone size: once; CDR3 DNA: TGTGCCAGCAGCTTCGACAGGGTCAACGAGCAGTACTTC; CDR3 protein: CASSFDRVNEQYF
D gene: NA; J gene: TRBJ2-7; V gene: TRBV5-1; clone size: NA; CDR3 DNA: TGCGCCAGCAGCTTGGGAGGACAGAAGTACGAGCAGTACTTC; CDR3 protein: CASSLGGQKYEQYF
D gene: TRBD1; J gene: TRBJ1-2; V gene: TRBV6-4; clone size: NA; CDR3 DNA: TGTGCCAGCAGCCCACAGGGGGCGATCCCTTATGGCTACACCTTC; CDR3 protein: CASSPQGAIPYGYTF
D gene: NA; J gene: TRBJ2-7; V gene: TRBV2; clone size: NA; CDR3 DNA: TGTGCCAGCAACAAGGGGGTTTTGATCTCCTACGAGCAGTACTTC; CDR3 protein: CASNKGVLISYEQYF
D gene: NA; J gene: TRBJ2-3; V gene: TRBV2; clone size: NA; CDR3 DNA: TGTGCCAGCAGAAACAGGGTAGTGACAGATACGCAGTATTTT; CDR3 protein: CASRNRVVTDTQYF
D gene: NA; J gene: TRBJ2-4; V gene: TRBV5-4; clone size: NA; CDR3 DNA: TGTGCCAGCAGCTTGGGCGGACAGCTTCTAGCCAAAAACATTCAGTACTTC; CDR3 protein: CASSLGGQLLAKNIQYF
D gene: TRBD1; J gene: TRBJ2-6; V gene: TRBV5-1; clone size: once; CDR3 DNA: TGCGCCAGCAGCTTGGCCCAGGACAGGGCCCCCGTCCTGACTTTC; CDR3 protein: CASSLAQDRAPVLTF
D gene: TRBD1; J gene: TRBJ1-5; V gene: TRBV2; clone size: NA; CDR3 DNA: TGTGCCAGCAGGTCGACAGGGGCTCAAAGCCAGCCCCAGCATTTT; CDR3 protein: CASRSTGAQSQPQHF
D gene: TRBD2; J gene: TRBJ2-5; V gene: TRBV4-1; clone size: NA; CDR3 DNA: TGCGCCAGCAGCCGCTCGTCGACAGGGGAGGCTAGCGGGAGGTTAGAAGAGACCCAGTACTTC; CDR3 protein: CASSRSSTGEASGRLEETQYF
D gene: TRBD2; J gene: TRBJ2-3; V gene: TRBV27; clone size: NA; CDR3 DNA: TGTGCCAGCAGTTTATGGACTAGCCGCGGAGATACGCAGTATTTT; CDR3 protein: CASSLWTSRGDTQYF
D gene: NA; J gene: TRBJ1-5; V gene: TRBV27; clone size: NA; CDR3 DNA: TGTGCCAGCAGTTTTGGGGGAGGAGGATATCAGCCCCAGCATTTT; CDR3 protein: CASSFGGGGYQPQHF
D gene: NA; J gene: TRBJ1-5; V gene: TRBV6-5; clone size: NA; CDR3 DNA: TGTGCCAGCAGTACGGGGGGCGATCAGCCCCAGCATTTT; CDR3 protein: CASSTGGDQPQHF
D gene: NA; J gene: TRBJ1-4; V gene: TRBV6-1; clone size: NA; CDR3 DNA: TGTGCCAGCAGTGACCAGGGTACGACTAATGAAAAACTGTTTTTT; CDR3 protein: CASSDQGTTNEKLFF